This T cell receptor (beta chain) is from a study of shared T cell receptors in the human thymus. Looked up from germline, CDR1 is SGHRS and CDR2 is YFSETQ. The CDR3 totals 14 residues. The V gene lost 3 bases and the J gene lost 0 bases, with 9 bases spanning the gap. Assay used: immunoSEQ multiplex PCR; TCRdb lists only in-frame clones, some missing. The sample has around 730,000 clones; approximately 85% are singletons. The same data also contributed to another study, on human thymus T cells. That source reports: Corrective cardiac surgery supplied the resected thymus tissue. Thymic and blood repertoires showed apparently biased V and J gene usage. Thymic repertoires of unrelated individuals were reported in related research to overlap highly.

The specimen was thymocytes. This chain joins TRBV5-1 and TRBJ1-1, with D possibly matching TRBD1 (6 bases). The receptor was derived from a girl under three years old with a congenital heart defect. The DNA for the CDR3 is TGCGCCAGCAGCTCAGGGGTCATGAACACTGAAGCTTTCTTT. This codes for CASSSGVMNTEAFF.